The rows below give T cell receptor beta chains drawn from one sample of a study of beta chain features in type 1 diabetes. Libraries were prepared by immunoSEQ multiplex PCR; TCRdb keeps only in-frame clonotypes and omits some of them. The sample holds fewer than 900,000 clones, roughly 16% seen once. Sequencing was done on a sample of naive CD4+ T cells from blood. Receptors originate from a woman under 30 in good health. Both conserved end residues are part of each CDR3. A D gene is named only where the DNA matches it firmly. Some rows mark clone size as missing; the rest say once, few, many or name a class of expanded clone.

>NA|few|TRBJ2-3|TRBV7-9
TGTGCCAGCAGCCTGTCGGGCACTACCACAGATACGCAGTATTTT
CASSLSGTTTDTQYF
>TRBD2|few|TRBJ2-7|TRBV7-8
TGTGCCAGCAGCTTTGGACTAGCAAGTTCCTACGAGCAGTACTTC
CASSFGLASSYEQYF
>TRBD1|few|TRBJ2-2|TRBV5-4
TGTGCCAGCAGCTTCGAACAGGGGGCCGGGGAGCTGTTTTTT
CASSFEQGAGELFF
>NA|NA|TRBJ1-1|TRBV6-6
TGTGCCAGCAGTTACGGGGGAAGATACACTGAAGCTTTCTTT
CASSYGGRYTEAFF
>TRBD1|few|TRBJ1-5|TRBV6-6
TGTGCCAGCAGCCCCGGACAGGGAACTGGGCAGCCCCAGCATTTT
CASSPGQGTGQPQHF
>NA|NA|TRBJ2-5|TRBV2
TGTGCCAGCTGTCCTCAAGAGACCCAGTACTTC
CASCPQETQYF
>NA|NA|TRBJ2-7|TRBV4-2
TGTGCCAGCAGCCAAGATACTAGCCGGACCTACGAGCAGTACTTC
CASSQDTSRTYEQYF
>NA|few|TRBJ2-1|TRBV18
TGTGCCAGCTCCCCAAGGACGGCGGGCAATGAGCAGTTCTTC
CASSPRTAGNEQFF
>TRBD1|NA|TRBJ2-6|TRBV7-2
TGTGCCAGCAGCGGGAGTTCCGGGACAGGCACTGGGGCCAACGTCCTGACTTTC
CASSGSSGTGTGANVLTF
>TRBD1|few|TRBJ2-7|TRBV6-1
TGTGCCAGCAGCCAAGACAGGGGTAGCTCCTACGAGCAGTACTTC
CASSQDRGSSYEQYF
>NA|few|TRBJ1-5|TRBV18
TGTGCCAGCTCACTTCAGGGAGGGAATACCAATCAGCCCCAGCATTTT
CASSLQGGNTNQPQHF
>NA|few|TRBJ2-1|TRBV20-1
TGCAGTGCCCAGAGTAATGAGCAGTTCTTC
CSAQSNEQFF
>TRBD2|few|TRBJ2-3|TRBV7-2
TGTGCCAGCAGCCGACTAGCGGGTCTGACAGATACGCAGTATTTT
CASSRLAGLTDTQYF
>NA|NA|TRBJ2-5|TRBV10-1
TGCGCCAGCACAGGGCCGACGGAGACCCAGTACTTC
CASTGPTETQYF
>NA|few|TRBJ2-5|TRBV5-1
TGCGCCAGCAGCTTGGGCACCGGGGTTGAGACCCAGTACTTC
CASSLGTGVETQYF
>TRBD1|few|TRBJ2-6|TRBV2
TGTGCCAGCAGGGATACAGGGGCTGGGGCCAACGTCCTGACTTTC
CASRDTGAGANVLTF
>TRBD2|once|TRBJ2-2|TRBV7-3
TGTGCCAGCAGCTTAAAGGCTAGCGGAGGCGGGGAGCTGTTTTTT
CASSLKASGGGELFF
>NA|NA|TRBJ2-7|TRBV18
TGTGCCAGCTCACCAGACAGGTCCTACGAGCAGTACTTC
CASSPDRSYEQYF
>TRBD1|NA|TRBJ2-7|TRBV7-2
TGTGCCAGCAACGATCCGGACAGGGGGCGCTACGAGCAGTACTTC
CASNDPDRGRYEQYF
>NA|NA|TRBJ2-2|TRBV7-2
TGTGCCAGCAGCTTAGGACAGACTCACACCGGGGAGCTGTTTTTT
CASSLGQTHTGELFF
>NA|NA|TRBJ2-1|TRBV19
TGTGCCAGTCTACACATAGTTAAGCAGTTCTTC
CASLHIVKQFF
>TRBD1|few|TRBJ1-1|TRBV10-3
TGTGCCATCAGTGGCCGGGACAGGGCTTTCGGAGCTTTCTTT
CAISGRDRAFGAFF
>NA|NA|TRBJ2-7|TRBV7-2
TGTGCCAGCAGCTTAGAACACCACGAGCAGTACTTC
CASSLEHHEQYF
>NA|few|TRBJ2-1|TRBV28
TGTGCCAGCAGTTTCTTTAATGAGCAGTTCTTC
CASSFFNEQFF
>NA|few|TRBJ1-2|TRBV7-2
TGTGCCAGCAGCTTAGTTTTGGGTTTTTCTGGCTACACCTTC
CASSLVLGFSGYTF
>NA|few|TRBJ2-7|TRBV6-5
TGTGCCAGCAGTTACGGAGGAGACGGGAGCTACGAGCAGTACTTC
CASSYGGDGSYEQYF
>NA|NA|TRBJ1-4|TRBV6-1
TGTGCCAGCATTAGTACCGGGACTCGCGCAGAAAAACTGTTTTTT
CASISTGTRAEKLFF
>NA|NA|TRBJ2-2|TRBV6-5
TGTGCCAGCAGACCTGACAGGATCACCGGGGAGCTGTTTTTT
CASRPDRITGELFF
>NA|NA|TRBJ2-7|TRBV7-9
TGTGCCAGCAGCTTATTTCTCTCGTCTCGAGGGGTGGCGTACGAGCAGTACTTC
CASSLFLSSRGVAYEQYF
>TRBD1|few|TRBJ1-2|TRBV7-9
TGTGCCAGCAGCTTACCCGCCCAGGGGGCGCGGGGCTACACCTTC
CASSLPAQGARGYTF
>TRBD1|few|TRBJ2-7|TRBV28
TGTGCCAGCAGCACGGGACAGGGGTACGAGCAGTACTTC
CASSTGQGYEQYF
>NA|NA|TRBJ2-2|TRBV9
TGTGCCAGCAGCGTAGTAAGTCGCCCGAACACCGGGGAGCTGTTTTTT
CASSVVSRPNTGELFF
>TRBD2|few|TRBJ2-3|TRBV6-1
TGTGCCAGCAGTACAGCGGGAGTGCCAGATACGCAGTATTTT
CASSTAGVPDTQYF
>NA|few|TRBJ2-7|TRBV28
TGTGCCAGCAGCCCCGGGAGAAGGTACGAGCAGTACTTC
CASSPGRRYEQYF
>NA|NA|TRBJ2-3|TRBV20-1
TGCAGTGCCCCGTCGTTGGATACGCAGTATTTT
CSAPSLDTQYF
>TRBD2|few|TRBJ2-5|TRBV28
TGTGCCAGCACGCCAGCGGGAGGGCCCCAAGAGACCCAGTACTTC
CASTPAGGPQETQYF
>TRBD1|NA|TRBJ1-5|TRBV27
TGTGCCAGCAGTCAACGGACAGGGGGCGATCAGCCCCAGCATTTT
CASSQRTGGDQPQHF
>NA|few|TRBJ2-7|TRBV4-2
TGTGCCAGCAGCCAAGGCGTCGGCCTAAATTACGAGCAGTACTTC
CASSQGVGLNYEQYF
>TRBD1|few|TRBJ2-1|TRBV12-5
TGTGCTAGTGGCCCCTACTCCGGGACAGGGAGCGATGAGCAGTTCTTC
CASGPYSGTGSDEQFF
>NA|NA|TRBJ2-1|TRBV6-1
TGTGCCAGCAGACGAACTCTTACAGTTAATGAGCAGTTCTTC
CASRRTLTVNEQFF
>NA|NA|TRBJ2-7|TRBV10-2
TGCGCCAGCATGGGTGGCAGGGTCGGCGAGCAGTACTTC
CASMGGRVGEQYF
>TRBD1|few|TRBJ2-5|TRBV7-2
TGTGCCAGCAGCTTAGGCTTTCCGACAGGGGACGAGACCCAGTACTTC
CASSLGFPTGDETQYF
>NA|NA|TRBJ1-1|TRBV7-6
TGTGCCAGCAGCTTATGGCAGGGTGAAGCTTTCTTT
CASSLWQGEAFF
>NA|NA|TRBJ1-2|TRBV5-1
TGCGCCAGCAGCTCAAACAGGGAGGCCGGCTACACCTTC
CASSSNREAGYTF
>TRBD1|NA|TRBJ1-1|TRBV4-2
TGTGCCAGCAGCCAAGGTCCGGGACAGGGAACTGAAGCTTTCTTT
CASSQGPGQGTEAFF